The clone carrying this TCR beta chain has only one observation. This entry belongs to a study of T cell responses to AZD1222 COVID-19 vaccine. The table came from immunoSEQ multiplex PCR; TCRdb's copy has only in-frame clones and leaves some out. This sample has over 60,000 clones, with around 90% found just once. Sequenced material: peripheral blood, taken 28 days after the second dose of the MenACWY control vaccine. The clonotype was recovered from an adult who received the MenACWY meningococcal vaccine as a control.

The CDR3 is CAVGSSGANVLTF. The CDR3 DNA reads as TGTGCCGTGGGTTCCTCTGGGGCCAACGTCCTGACTTTC. V is TRBV3-1 (or the pseudogene TRBV3-2) and J is TRBJ2-6, with D uncertain. V lost 11 bases, J lost 0 bases, and 8 bases lay in between. Germline V CDR1 and CDR2: LGHDT, YNNKEL (reference sequence). The CDR3 consists of 13 residues.